The 21 T cell receptor beta chains listed next were all sequenced from one sample in a study of cytomegalovirus exposure and HLA in healthy donors. Here immunoSEQ multiplex PCR was the method, and the copy in TCRdb shows in-frame clones only, minus some. The sample holds 220,000 or so clones, roughly 88% seen once. Material for sequencing was PBMCs. These receptors were taken from a woman between 25 and 40 years old in good health and CMV-seropositive.

J is TRBJ2-7 and V is TRBV7-8; 10 bases are a match to TRBD2. V was clipped by 5 bases and J by 7 bases; unmatched bases: 5. Germline V gives CDR1 SGHVS, CDR2 FQNEAQ. This CDR3 has 13 residues. The CDR3 spells CASSPVAGGEQYF. The CDR3 coding sequence is TGTGCCAGCAGCCCGGTAGCGGGAGGAGAGCAGTACTTC.

Only one count was recorded for this clone. One end of the junction fails to match germline, which may point to a read error. V usage is TRBV6-5 and J usage is TRBJ2-5; a weak D match, TRBD1 (6 bases). Germline V gene lookup returns CDR1 MNHEY and CDR2 SVGAGI. The CDR3 loop spans 14 amino acids. In DNA, the CDR3 is TGTGCCAGCAGAAGGACAGAGTACCAAGAGACTCAGTACTTC. Translation: CASRRTEYQETQYF.

The rearrangement links TRBV27 to TRBJ1-1; D is ambiguous. Germline loops: CDR1 MNHEY, CDR2 SMNVEV (reference sequence). Trimming cost V 4 bases and J 1 base, with 7 bases left between them. The CDR3 consists of 13 residues. The CDR3 DNA follows: TGTGCCAGCAGTTGGCAGGAGAACACTGAAGCTTTCTTT. Its protein product is CASSWQENTEAFF.

This rearrangement joins TRBV9 to TRBJ1-1; D is undetermined. The CDR3 totals 12 residues. Germline CDR1 and CDR2: SGDLS and YYNGEE. V was shortened by 7 bases and J by 4 bases, with 11 bases between the two germline ends. Here the CDR3 reads CASDSPGTEAFF. DNA of the CDR3: TGTGCCAGCGATAGCCCGGGCACTGAAGCTTTCTTT.

The V gene is TRBV6-5, the J gene TRBJ2-5; D gene uncertain. Trimming removed 7 bases at V and 2 bases at J, with 11 bases between. CDR1 is MNHEY and CDR2 is SVGAGI in the germline V gene. There are 13 residues in the CDR3. CDR3 DNA: TGTGCCAGCAAAGGCTGGGGTCAAGAGACCCAGTACTTC. This gives the protein CASKGWGQETQYF.

The chain recombines TRBV6-1 with TRBJ1-2; D gene uncertain. Per the germline V gene, CDR1 is MNHNS and CDR2 is SASEGT. The CDR3 is made up of 12 amino acids. The V end was cut by 7 bases, the J end by 3 bases, with 9 bases between. Here the CDR3 reads CASKKEDYGYTF. CDR3 nucleotide sequence: TGTGCCAGCAAAAAGGAAGACTATGGCTACACCTTC.

There are a few counts of this clone. A read error may produce the germline difference seen at one junction end. The chain couples TRBV30 to TRBJ1-1; D unclear. The CDR3 sequence is 11 residues long. Germline V gives CDR1 GTSNPN, CDR2 SVGIG (reference sequence). CDR3 region: CAWDRRGRGAF. The CDR3 DNA reads as TGTGCCTGGGACCGCCGAGGGCGCGGAGCCTTT.

This sequence joins TRBV5-5 and TRBJ2-7; D unclear. Germline V gene data show CDR1 as SGHKS and CDR2 as YYEKEE (reference sequence). V shed 0 bases and J shed 2 bases, with 12 bases lying between them. This CDR3 region has 15 residues. The CDR3 region is CASSLGAAATYEQYF. The CDR3 bases are TGTGCCAGCAGCTTGGGAGCCGCGGCCACCTACGAGCAGTACTTC.

This chain connects TRBV9 to TRBJ2-2; 10 bases fit TRBD1. CDR3 length: 15 amino acids. Germline V gene data show CDR1 as SGDLS and CDR2 as YYNGEE. V shed 0 bases, J shed 6 bases, and the junction held 2 bases outside the gene matches. The CDR3: CASSVEGQGPGELFF. The CDR3 DNA reads TGTGCCAGCAGCGTAGAGGGACAGGGGCCCGGGGAGCTGTTTTTT.

J is TRBJ2-7 and V is TRBV19; a possible D gene is TRBD1 (5 bases). V lost 6 bases to trimming and J lost 6 bases, with 21 bases between them. Looked up from germline, CDR1 is LNHDA and CDR2 is SQIVND (reference sequence). The CDR3 covers 15 residues. DNA of the CDR3: TGTGCCAGTAGCTCCCTGGGAAGGGGCTGGGGCGAGCAGTACTTC. Residues: CASSSLGRGWGEQYF. The full variable domain, with the rest looked up from reference TRBV19 and TRBJ2-7, is DGGITQSPKYLFRKEGQNVTLSCEQNLNHDAMYWYRQDPGQGLRLIYYSQIVNDFQKGDIAEGYSVSREKKESFPLTVTSAQKNPTAFYLCASSSLGRGWGEQYFGPGTRLTVT.

This clone was picked up many times. The chain has TRBV27 and TRBJ1-2, with 7 nucleotides matching TRBD1. Per germline, CDR1 MNHEY and CDR2 SMNVEV (reference sequence). This CDR3 is built from 14 residues. The V gene end was trimmed by 8 bases and the J gene end by 6 bases; junction bases not matched to a gene: 12. The CDR3 loop is CASGIGGGGDGYTF. CDR3 nucleotide sequence: TGTGCCAGCGGCATTGGGGGAGGGGGCGATGGCTACACCTTC.

V gene TRBV30 combines with J gene TRBJ1-4, with no clear D. The CDR3 runs 14 residues. V was clipped by 4 bases and J by 0 bases, with 9 bases between them. Germline V gene sequence: CDR1 GTSNPN, CDR2 SVGIG (reference sequence). The CDR3 region is CAWMASATNEKLFF. In nucleotides, the CDR3 is TGTGCCTGGATGGCATCTGCAACTAATGAAAAACTGTTTTTT.

The gene calls are TRBV4-3 and TRBJ1-2, with D possibly TRBD1 on 5 matching bases. V lost 0 bases, J lost 5 bases, and 13 bases lay in between. CDR3 size: 15 residues. Germline V CDR1 and CDR2: LGHNA, YSLEER. The CDR3 reads CASSQDQAGRYGYTF. The CDR3, as DNA: TGCGCCAGCAGCCAAGACCAGGCAGGGAGGTATGGCTACACCTTC.

The gene calls are TRBV19 and TRBJ2-7, with 9 bases that match TRBD2. The trim removed 6 bases at V and 2 bases at J, leaving 8 bases unmatched. The germline CDR1 and CDR2 sequences are LNHDA and SQIVND (reference sequence). The CDR3 sequence is 15 residues long. CDR3 in amino acids: CASRDQREETYEQYF. The CDR3 region has the DNA TGTGCCAGTAGGGATCAGCGGGAGGAAACCTACGAGCAGTACTTC.

A single count supports this clone. The chain employs TRBV5-1 and TRBJ2-1, with TRBD1 identical over 8 bases. Per germline, CDR1 SGHRS and CDR2 YFSETQ. This CDR3 has 15 amino acids. The V segment lost 6 bases and the J segment 2 bases; nucleotides outside the gene matches: 7. CDR3 bases: TGCGCCAGCATGGGGACAGGATTCACCTACAATGAGCAGTTCTTC. It codes for CASMGTGFTYNEQFF. The full variable domain, with the rest looked up from reference TRBV5-1 and TRBJ2-1, is KAGVTQTPRYLIKTRGQQVTLSCSPISGHRSVSWYQQTPGQGLQFLFEYFSETQRNKGNFPGRFSGRQFSNSRSEMNVSTLELGDSALYLCASMGTGFTYNEQFFGPGTRLTVL.

V is TRBV28 and J is TRBJ1-3; 8 positions agree with TRBD1. Per germline, CDR1 MDHEN and CDR2 SYDVKM. The CDR3 consists of 15 residues. Unmatched junction bases numbered 9, after V lost 6 bases and J lost 5 bases. CDR3 in amino acids: CASRVTGALRNTIYF. Written as DNA, the CDR3 is TGTGCCAGCAGGGTGACAGGGGCTCTGAGAAACACCATATATTTT.

The chain links TRBV20-1 to TRBJ1-1; the D is unclear. Between the trimmed V and J ends, which lost 3 bases and 1 base, there was a span of 0 bases. Germline V CDR1 and CDR2: DFQATT, SNEGSKA (reference sequence). This CDR3 is built from 10 residues. This CDR3 reads CSARNTEAFF. The CDR3 bases are TGCAGTGCTAGGAACACTGAAGCTTTCTTT.

The V and J genes are TRBV27 and TRBJ1-5; D is unresolved. The V gene lost 0 bases and the J gene lost 3 bases, with 9 bases spanning the gap. CDR3 size: 15 residues. Germline CDR1 and CDR2: MNHEY and SMNVEV (reference sequence). The CDR3 nucleotides read TGTGCCAGCAGTTTATCGAGCAGAGCCAATCAGCCCCAGCATTTT. It translates to CASSLSSRANQPQHF.

The chain uses TRBV7-2 and TRBJ2-7; 8 bases are a match to TRBD1. The CDR3 covers 13 residues. Trimming cost V 5 bases and J 6 bases; bases outside gene matches: 6. Germline-derived CDR1 and CDR2 are SGHTA and FQGNSA. The CDR3: CASSPGQGREQYF. Here the CDR3 DNA reads TGTGCCAGCAGCCCCGGACAGGGACGCGAGCAGTACTTC.

The chain links TRBV30 to TRBJ1-1, with 10 bases aligning to TRBD1. The V segment lost 4 bases and the J segment 4 bases; nucleotides outside the gene matches: 9. The CDR3 has 15 amino acids. The V gene's germline CDR1 is GTSNPN and CDR2 SVGIG (reference sequence). CDR3 in amino acids: CAWTRPGQGTTEAFF. As DNA, the CDR3 is TGTGCCTGGACAAGACCGGGACAGGGGACCACTGAAGCTTTCTTT.

V usage is TRBV7-8 and J usage is TRBJ2-3, with 13 bases matching TRBD2. CDR1 and CDR2 (germline): SGHVS, FQNEAQ. After removal of 2 bases from V and 0 bases from J, the junction contained 5 bases not matched to a gene. CDR3 size: 18 residues. CDR3 in amino acids: CASSLKLGLAGSTDTQYF. In nucleotides, the CDR3 is TGTGCCAGCAGCTTAAAGTTGGGACTAGCGGGAAGCACAGATACGCAGTATTTT.